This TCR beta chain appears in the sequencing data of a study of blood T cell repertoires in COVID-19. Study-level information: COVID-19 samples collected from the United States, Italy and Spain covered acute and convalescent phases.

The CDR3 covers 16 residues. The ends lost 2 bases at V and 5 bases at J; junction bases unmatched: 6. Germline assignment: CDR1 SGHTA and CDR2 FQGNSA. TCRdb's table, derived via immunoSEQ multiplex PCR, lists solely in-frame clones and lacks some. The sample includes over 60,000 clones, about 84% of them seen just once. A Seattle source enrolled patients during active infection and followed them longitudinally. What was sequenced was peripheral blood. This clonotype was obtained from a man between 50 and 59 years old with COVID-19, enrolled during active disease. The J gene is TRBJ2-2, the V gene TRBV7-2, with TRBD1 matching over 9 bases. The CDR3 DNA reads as TGTGCCAGCAGCTTAATGGGACAGGGTTGGACCGGGGAGCTGTTTTTT. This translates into CASSLMGQGWTGELFF.